This paragraph reports one T cell receptor beta chain. Its target is unknown. Only in-frame clones appear in the TCRdb table, and some are missing; sequencing was by immunoSEQ multiplex PCR. Of over 55,000 clones detected, around 80% appear once; the ten largest clones hold more than 4%. Unstimulated Tregs (CD4+CD25+CD127-) and CD4+CD25- non-Tregs were sorted from PBMCs. The data derive from a study of Tregs in tolerant kidney transplant recipients. Study-level results: Activated donor B cell expansion appeared to reveal the most relevant donor-specific TCRbeta repertoire.

CDR3 length: 14 amino acids. Germline loops: CDR1 ENHRY, CDR2 SYGVKD. Trimming took 2 bases from V and 3 from J, leaving 7 bases between them. V gene TRBV10-3 combines with J gene TRBJ1-4, with D tentatively TRBD1 (5 bases). The sample consisted of CD4+ T cells from blood. The receptor's source is a human donor in good health. CDR3: CAISEGGANEKLFF. The CDR3 region has the DNA TGTGCCATCAGTGAGGGGGGGGCTAATGAAAAACTGTTTTTT.